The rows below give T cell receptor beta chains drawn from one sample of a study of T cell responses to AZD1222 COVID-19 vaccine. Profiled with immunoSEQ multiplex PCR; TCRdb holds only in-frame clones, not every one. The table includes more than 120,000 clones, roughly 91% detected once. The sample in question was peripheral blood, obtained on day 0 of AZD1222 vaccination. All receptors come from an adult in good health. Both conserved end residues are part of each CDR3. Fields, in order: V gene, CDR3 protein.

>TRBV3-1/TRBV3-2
CASSQGLGTEAFF
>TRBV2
CASSEPGSGANVLTF
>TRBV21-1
CASTGTGGPYEQYF
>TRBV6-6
CASSPGLAGNTIYF
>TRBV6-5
CASRPRGGPYEQYF
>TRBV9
CASSVGDRGRGAFF
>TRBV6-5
CASSYSQGPAVEKLFF
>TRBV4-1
CASSQYLGQYGYTF
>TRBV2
CATTGQAASYEQYF
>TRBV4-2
CASSLKIRGGAAGELFF
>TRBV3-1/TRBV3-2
CASSQDRSEQFF
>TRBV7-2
CASSLGSGTSYEQYF
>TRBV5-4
CASSRGLAGGLDPEQYF
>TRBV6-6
CASSYRWNEKLFF
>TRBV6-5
CASSKTGTRSYEQYF
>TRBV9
CASTPSANTGELFF
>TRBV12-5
CASGLTAGSYEQYF
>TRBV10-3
CAISGRQGLTYNEQFF
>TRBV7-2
CASSSQLYTEAFF
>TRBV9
CASSPETGVVHEQYF
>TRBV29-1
CSVVKTNDGYTF
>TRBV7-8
CASSSRFRDRRENYGYTF
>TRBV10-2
CASSYDVGENEKLFF
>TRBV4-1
CASSQRPGQKLFF
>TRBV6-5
CASSYSSGAYGYTF
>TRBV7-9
CASRKRKNTEAFF
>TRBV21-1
CASSFRGTLYTDTQYF
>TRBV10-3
CAISERGETQYF
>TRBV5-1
CASSLVSGGYEQFF
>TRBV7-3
CASSLNPAGDRHLGEQFF
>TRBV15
CATSSWTDFDTQYF
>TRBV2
CASSEGGYSNQPQHF
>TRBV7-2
CASSSGQGLTEQYF
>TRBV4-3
CASSQDRRNTIYF
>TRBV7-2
CASSLARLAGSDTQYF
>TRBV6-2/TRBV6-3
CASSYGQDNSPLHF
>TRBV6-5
CASTSAGSTYEQYF
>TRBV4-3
CASSQDQGRFEKLFF
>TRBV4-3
CASSQDFGPQNYGYTF
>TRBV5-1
CASSLTGFPDTQYF
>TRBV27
CASSLGSGLAGRTDTQYF
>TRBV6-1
CASSEAIFSVEGKETQYF
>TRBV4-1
CASSQEEGSGEQYF
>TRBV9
CASSVAYPGNEQFF
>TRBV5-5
CASSSPQWGRDTEAFF
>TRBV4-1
CASSQLLAGVYEQYF
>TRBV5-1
CASSLTGGHQDTQYF
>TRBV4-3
CASSQDSARIYGYTF
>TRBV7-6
CASSPHPGQGGRVGEKLFF
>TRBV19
CASSIPRGPGTDTQYF
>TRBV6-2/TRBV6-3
CASSYSRAGRVEQYF
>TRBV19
CASTSDTGVSEAFF
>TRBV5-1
CASSFEGDTEAFF
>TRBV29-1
CSVRTGVGNYGYTF
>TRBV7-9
CASSPSSGSPRGNNEQFF
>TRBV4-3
CASSQAGGESEKLFF